A single sample is the source of the 27 T cell receptor beta chains below, sequenced in a study of T cell responses to AZD1222 COVID-19 vaccine. The assay was immunoSEQ multiplex PCR, and TCRdb's table has in-frame clones only and misses some. The repertoire consists of some 150,000 clones, with approximately 90% occurring once and the leading ten covering 3% to 4%. The sequencing used peripheral blood, collected on day 0 of MenACWY control vaccination. The receptor set was obtained from an adult in good health.

The rearrangement links TRBV6-5 to TRBJ2-2; TRBD2 might be the D (6 bases). The V gene lost 5 bases and the J gene lost 7 bases, with 17 bases spanning the gap. There are 15 residues in the CDR3. In germline, CDR1 is MNHEY, CDR2 SVGAGI. The CDR3 bases are TGTGCCAGCAGTCCAGATCTTAGCGGCGGCGGGGAGCTGTTTTTT. Translation: CASSPDLSGGGELFF.

V and J are TRBV12-3 or TRBV12-4 and TRBJ1-1, with D uncertain. The CDR3 consists of 11 residues. Trimming took off 3 bases at V and 7 bases at J, with 6 bases between the two ends. The CDR3 region has the DNA TGTGCCAGCAGTTTCGGTAGTGAAGCTTTCTTT. Protein product: CASSFGSEAFF.

The chain uses TRBV4-3 and TRBJ1-4, with D possibly TRBD1 on 5 matching bases. The germline V and J ends were trimmed by 4 bases and 0 bases, with 9 bases remaining between them. The CDR3 is made up of 15 amino acids. Germline lookup yields CDR1 LGHNA and CDR2 YSLEER. The CDR3 is CASSRDRATNEKLFF. CDR3 nucleotides: TGCGCCAGCAGCCGAGACAGAGCAACTAATGAAAAACTGTTTTTT.

The CDR3 coding sequence is TGTGCCACCAGTGATTTGAGCCCCGACAGTCCCCGCATGAATGAGCAGTTCTTC. The encoded protein is CATSDLSPDSPRMNEQFF. The gene calls are TRBV24-1 and TRBJ2-1; D is perhaps TRBD1 (5 bases). This CDR3 is 18 amino acids long. Germline CDR1 KGHDR, CDR2 SFDVKD. Trimming pared 0 bases from V and 7 bases from J, leaving 21 bases between.

The rearrangement uses TRBV10-3 and TRBJ2-1; 10 nucleotides line up with TRBD2. Germline V lookup: CDR1 ENHRY, CDR2 SYGVKD. The trim removed 3 bases at V and 7 bases at J, leaving 6 bases unmatched. The CDR3 covers 15 residues. CDR3 nucleotides: TGTGCCATCAGTGATCCTAGCGGGAGATCTAATGAGCAGTTCTTC. It codes for CAISDPSGRSNEQFF.

The chain joins TRBV6-2 or TRBV6-3 to TRBJ1-1, with D uncertain. Germline V CDR1 and CDR2: MNHEY, SVGEGT. This CDR3 comprises 10 residues. Trimming cost V 5 bases and J 8 bases, with 6 bases left between them. This chain's CDR3 is CASSGGEAFF. The CDR3 DNA reads TGTGCCAGCAGTGGCGGGGAAGCTTTCTTT.

The chain combines TRBV24-1 with TRBJ2-1; D is unresolved. The CDR3 contains 14 residues. V was trimmed by 4 bases and J by 4 bases, leaving 10 bases between them. Germline V gene data show CDR1 as KGHDR and CDR2 as SFDVKD. In DNA, the CDR3 is TGTGCCACCAGTGACCCTGAGACTTACAATGAGCAGTTCTTC. Amino acid sequence: CATSDPETYNEQFF.

The rearrangement links TRBV2 to TRBJ1-2; 7 positions agree with TRBD1. CDR3 length equals 14 residues. Per germline, CDR1 SNHLY and CDR2 FYNNEI. Losses at the gene ends were 6 bases for V and 3 bases for J; bases not matched to a gene: 7. The CDR3 spells CASRADRADYGYTF. The CDR3 nucleotides read TGTGCCAGCAGGGCCGACAGGGCGGACTATGGCTACACCTTC.

This CDR3 reads CAISRGRDTQYF. The CDR3 coding sequence is TGTGCCATCAGCCGCGGCCGAGATACGCAGTATTTT. This rearrangement joins TRBV10-3 to TRBJ2-3, with D unresolved. Germline CDR1 is ENHRY and CDR2 is SYGVKD. V was shortened by 6 bases and J by 5 bases, with 9 bases between the two germline ends. The CDR3 has 12 residues.

The chain links TRBV7-9 to TRBJ1-1; possible D gene TRBD1, 6 bases. The germline CDR1 and CDR2 sequences are SEHNR and FQNEAQ (reference sequence). Trimming took off 1 base at V and 0 bases at J, with 15 bases between the two ends. The CDR3 is 17 residues long. The CDR3 coding sequence is TGTGCCAGCAGCTTAGATAGTACAGGGAGACTGAACACTGAAGCTTTCTTT. Amino acid sequence: CASSLDSTGRLNTEAFF.

The rearrangement joins TRBV19 to TRBJ2-7; maybe TRBD2 (6 bases). Germline CDR1 reads LNHDA; CDR2 reads SQIVND (reference sequence). Trimming took 0 bases from V and 1 from J, leaving 22 bases between them. The CDR3 is 19 amino acids. The CDR3 DNA is TGTGCCAGTAGTATAGATCCAGAGGGGCCCCTAGCGCTGTCCTACGAGCAGTACTTC. It translates to CASSIDPEGPLALSYEQYF.

This clone was found a few times. J is TRBJ1-5 and V is TRBV5-1; perhaps TRBD1 as D (6 bases). This CDR3 region has 14 residues. V was trimmed by 4 bases and J by 3 bases, leaving 11 bases between them. Germline assignment: CDR1 SGHRS and CDR2 YFSETQ. The CDR3 DNA reads as TGCGCCAGCAGCCCCGGGACACCCAATCAGCCCCAGCATTTT. Its protein is CASSPGTPNQPQHF.

This clone was observed a handful of times. The chain employs TRBV19 and TRBJ2-2; no clear D gene. The CDR3 sequence is 14 residues long. CDR1 and CDR2 from the germline V gene are LNHDA and SQIVND (reference sequence). Trimming shortened V by 5 bases and J by 4 bases, and 11 bases separated the two germline ends. The CDR3 nucleotides are TGTGCCAGTAGTCCTGGGCCGTTCACCGGGGAGCTGTTTTTT. Amino acid sequence: CASSPGPFTGELFF.

The chain employs TRBV5-8 and TRBJ2-7; D is perhaps TRBD2 (5 bases). The CDR3 totals 14 residues. Trimming stripped 4 bases from V and 1 base from J, with 12 bases between. From germline, CDR1 is SGHTS and CDR2 YDEGEE. The CDR3 spells CASSPEDWSYEQYF. CDR3 coding DNA: TGTGCCAGCAGCCCTGAGGACTGGTCCTACGAGCAGTACTTC.

This clone appeared once. The chain is built from TRBV7-3 and TRBJ2-3, with D tentatively TRBD1 or TRBD2 (5 bases each). The CDR3 consists of 13 residues. Per the germline V gene, CDR1 is SGHTA and CDR2 is FQGTGA. Between the trimmed V and J ends, which lost 4 bases and 5 bases, there was a span of 10 bases. In nucleotides, the CDR3 is TGTGCCAGCAGCTCGGGACCCCAAGATACGCAGTATTTT. Translating it yields CASSSGPQDTQYF.

The gene calls are TRBV6-1 and TRBJ2-2; D not resolved. There are 14 residues in the CDR3. The germline V gene has CDR1 MNHNS and CDR2 SASEGT. V lost 6 bases to trimming and J lost 4 bases, with 12 bases between them. The CDR3 reads CASRTGDGTGELFF. CDR3 DNA sequence: TGTGCCAGCAGGACTGGGGATGGCACCGGGGAGCTGTTTTTT.

The chain recombines TRBV6-5 with TRBJ1-2, with a weak D call TRBD1 (5 bases). V lost 6 bases, J lost 7 bases, and 12 bases lay in between. The CDR3 length is 12 residues. The germline gives CDR1 MNHEY, CDR2 SVGAGI. Here the CDR3 DNA reads TGTGCCAGCAGGTCCTCAGGGATTGGCTACACCTTC. Translated: CASRSSGIGYTF.

This chain links TRBV6-5 with TRBJ2-7, with D perhaps being TRBD1 or TRBD2 (6 bases each). CDR1 is MNHEY and CDR2 is SVGAGI in the germline V gene. The CDR3 extends over 15 amino acids. V gave up 6 bases and J gave up 0 bases, with 15 bases separating them. The CDR3 here is CASSSSRDTSYEQYF. The DNA for the CDR3 is TGTGCCAGCAGCTCATCGCGGGACACCTCCTACGAGCAGTACTTC.

The chain combines TRBV6-5 with TRBJ2-1, with D tentatively TRBD1 (6 bases). Trimming pared 6 bases from V and 0 bases from J, leaving 9 bases between. Germline loops: CDR1 MNHEY, CDR2 SVGAGI. This CDR3 has 14 amino acids. CDR3 sequence reads: CASRGQSSYNEQFF. The DNA of the CDR3 is TGTGCCAGCAGAGGACAGAGCTCCTACAATGAGCAGTTCTTC.

The gene calls are TRBV10-3 and TRBJ2-1; 13 nucleotides match TRBD2. Germline-derived CDR1 and CDR2 are ENHRY and SYGVKD. V lost 2 bases and J lost 6; bases outside the gene matches: 10. The CDR3 covers 18 residues. CDR3 amino acids: CAISEGSTGTSGTNEQFF. DNA for the CDR3: TGTGCCATCAGTGAGGGAAGTACGGGGACTAGCGGGACCAATGAGCAGTTCTTC.

This chain links TRBV27 with TRBJ2-7; 7 nucleotides line up with TRBD1. The CDR3 totals 15 residues. The V segment lost 5 bases and the J segment 5 bases; nucleotides outside the gene matches: 12. Germline values: CDR1 MNHEY, CDR2 SMNVEV (reference sequence). The CDR3 sequence is CASSPRDRVNNEQYF. The CDR3 nucleotides are TGTGCCAGCAGTCCTCGTGACAGGGTGAACAACGAGCAGTACTTC.

The V and J genes are TRBV7-2 and TRBJ1-1; 9 nucleotides agree with TRBD1. CDR1 SGHTA and CDR2 FQGNSA come from the germline V gene. The V and J ends lost 1 base and 5 bases, in that order; junction bases with no gene match: 14. This CDR3 has 18 residues. The CDR3 coding sequence is TGTGCCAGCAGCTTAGTAGGCCCAACAGGGGGCGCTCGGACTGAAGCTTTCTTT. It specifies CASSLVGPTGGARTEAFF. The full variable domain, with the rest looked up from reference TRBV7-2 and TRBJ1-1, is GAGVSQSPSNKVTEKGKDVELRCDPISGHTALYWYRQSLGQGLEFLIYFQGNSAPDKSGLPSDRFSAERTGGSVSTLTIQRTQQEDSAVYLCASSLVGPTGGARTEAFFGQGTRLTVV.

This clone was detected once. J is TRBJ1-5 and V is TRBV30, with a tentative D call TRBD1 (6 bases). V was shortened by 3 bases and J by 2 bases, with 11 bases between the two germline ends. CDR3 length equals 14 residues. Germline V lookup: CDR1 GTSNPN, CDR2 SVGIG (reference sequence). CDR3 residues: CAWRGAGGNQPQHF. The CDR3 DNA follows: TGTGCCTGGAGGGGGGCAGGGGGCAATCAGCCCCAGCATTTT.

The chain has TRBV7-8 and TRBJ1-3; D may be TRBD1 (6 bases). There are 13 residues in the CDR3. Germline V gives CDR1 SGHVS, CDR2 FQNEAQ. With 3 bases removed from V and 5 bases from J, the gap between germline ends came to 8 bases. As DNA, the CDR3 is TGTGCCAGCAGCTTGGGACAACGAAACACCATATATTTT. It yields the protein CASSLGQRNTIYF.

In its sample, this clone was seen a few times. The rearrangement joins TRBV5-6 to TRBJ1-1; no clear D gene. Germline-derived CDR1 and CDR2 are SGHDT and YYEEEE. V was trimmed by 1 base and J by 3 bases, leaving 7 bases between them. The CDR3 covers 13 residues. CDR3 in amino acids: CASSLKVHTEAFF. The CDR3 DNA sequence: TGTGCCAGCAGCTTGAAGGTGCACACTGAAGCTTTCTTT.

The V gene is TRBV4-3, the J gene TRBJ1-6; D is unresolved. Germline CDR1 reads LGHNA; CDR2 reads YSLEER. The germline V and J ends were trimmed by 1 base and 2 bases, with 9 bases remaining between them. The CDR3 is 16 residues long. The CDR3 sequence is CASSQGTRAYNSPLHF. DNA for the CDR3: TGCGCCAGCAGCCAAGGAACCAGAGCCTATAATTCACCCCTCCACTTT.

This chain connects TRBV12-3 or TRBV12-4 to TRBJ2-1; D is uncertain. The V and J ends lost 6 bases and 0 bases respectively, with 6 bases between them. This CDR3 has 13 amino acids. The CDR3: CASRSDSYNEQFF. The DNA for the CDR3 is TGTGCCAGCAGGTCGGACTCCTACAATGAGCAGTTCTTC.